This paragraph reports one T cell receptor beta chain. The sequenced target, TCR beta, came from blood CD8+ and CD4+ T cells. Random hexamers served to reverse transcribe about 0.5 to 1 ug RNA. The amplification used immunoSEQ multiplex PCR on TCR beta CDR3; it spanned 54 Vbeta and 13 Jbeta. Each CDR3 protein is one row after TCRdb ran MiXCR on the immunoSEQ multiplex PCR reads. The repertoire has 180,000 or so distinct CDR3 sequences, 90% to 95% of them found once; the top ten carry approximately 0.097%. The data are from a study of CD8 T cells in Susac syndrome. This CDR3 spans 12 amino acids. V dropped 1 base and J dropped 5 bases, with 7 bases sitting between them. Per germline, CDR1 DFQATT and CDR2 SNEGSKA (reference sequence).

This sequence originates from a human donor with multiple sclerosis. V gene TRBV20-1 combines with J gene TRBJ2-3; D not resolved. Material for sequencing was CD4+ T cells from PBMCs. CDR3 amino acids: CSARGPGDTQYF. For the CDR3, the DNA is TGCAGTGCTAGAGGGCCCGGAGATACGCAGTATTTT.